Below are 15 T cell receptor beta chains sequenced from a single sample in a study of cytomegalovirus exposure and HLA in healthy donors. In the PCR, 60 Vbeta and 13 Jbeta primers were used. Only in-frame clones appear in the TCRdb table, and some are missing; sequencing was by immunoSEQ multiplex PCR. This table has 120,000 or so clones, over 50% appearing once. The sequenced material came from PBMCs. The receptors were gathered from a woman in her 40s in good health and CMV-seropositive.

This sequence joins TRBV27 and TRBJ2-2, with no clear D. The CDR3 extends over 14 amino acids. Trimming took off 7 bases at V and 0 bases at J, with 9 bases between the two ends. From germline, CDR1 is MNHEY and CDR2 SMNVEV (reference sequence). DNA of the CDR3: TGTGCCAGCATGAAGCTCCCGAACACCGGGGAGCTGTTTTTT. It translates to CASMKLPNTGELFF.

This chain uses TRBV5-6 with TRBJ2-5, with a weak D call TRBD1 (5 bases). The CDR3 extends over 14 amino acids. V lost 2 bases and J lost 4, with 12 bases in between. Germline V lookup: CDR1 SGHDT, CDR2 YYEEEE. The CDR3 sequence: CASSFSGQGETQYF. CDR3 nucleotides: TGTGCCAGCAGCTTTAGTGGTCAGGGAGAGACCCAGTACTTC.

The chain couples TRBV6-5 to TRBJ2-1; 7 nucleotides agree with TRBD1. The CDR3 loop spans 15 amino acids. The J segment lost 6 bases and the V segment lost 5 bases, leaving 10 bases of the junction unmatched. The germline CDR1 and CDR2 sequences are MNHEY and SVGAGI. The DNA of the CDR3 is TGTGCCAGCAGTCGAGACAGGGTGGGTCCCAATGAGCAGTTCTTC. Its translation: CASSRDRVGPNEQFF.

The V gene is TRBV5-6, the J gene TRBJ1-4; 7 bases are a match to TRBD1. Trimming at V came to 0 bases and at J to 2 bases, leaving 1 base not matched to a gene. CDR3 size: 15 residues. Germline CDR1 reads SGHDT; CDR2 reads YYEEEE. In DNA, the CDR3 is TGTGCCAGCAGCTTGGAGACAGGGACTAATGAAAAACTGTTTTTT. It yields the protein CASSLETGTNEKLFF. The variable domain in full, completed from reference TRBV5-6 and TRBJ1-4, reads DAGVTQSPTHLIKTRGQQVTLRCSPKSGHDTVSWYQQALGQGPQFIFQYYEEEERQRGNFPDRFSGHQFPNYSSELNVNALLLGDSALYLCASSLETGTNEKLFFGSGTQLSVL.

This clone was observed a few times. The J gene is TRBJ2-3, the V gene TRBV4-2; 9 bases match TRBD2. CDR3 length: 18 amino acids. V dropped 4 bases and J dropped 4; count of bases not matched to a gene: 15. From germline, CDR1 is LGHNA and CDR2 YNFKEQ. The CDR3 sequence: CASSRFIRASGDADTQYF. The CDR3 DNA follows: TGTGCCAGCAGCCGCTTCATTCGGGCTAGCGGGGACGCAGATACGCAGTATTTT.

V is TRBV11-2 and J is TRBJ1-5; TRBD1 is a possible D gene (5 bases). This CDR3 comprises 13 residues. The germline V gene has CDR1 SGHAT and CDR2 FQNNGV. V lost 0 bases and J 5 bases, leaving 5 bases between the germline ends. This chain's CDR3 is CASSLDRDQPQHF. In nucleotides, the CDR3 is TGTGCCAGCAGCTTAGACAGGGATCAGCCCCAGCATTTT.

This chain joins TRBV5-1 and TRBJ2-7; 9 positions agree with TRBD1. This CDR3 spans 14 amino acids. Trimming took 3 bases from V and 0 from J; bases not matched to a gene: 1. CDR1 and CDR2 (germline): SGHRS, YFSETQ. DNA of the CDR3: TGCGCCAGCAGCTGGGACAGGGCCTCCTACGAGCAGTACTTC. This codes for CASSWDRASYEQYF.

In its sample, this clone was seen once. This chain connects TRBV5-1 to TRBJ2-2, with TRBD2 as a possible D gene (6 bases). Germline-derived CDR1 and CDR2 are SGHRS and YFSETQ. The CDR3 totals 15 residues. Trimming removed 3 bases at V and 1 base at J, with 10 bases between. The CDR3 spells CASSWGGVNTGELFF. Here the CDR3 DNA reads TGCGCCAGCAGCTGGGGCGGGGTGAACACCGGGGAGCTGTTTTTT.

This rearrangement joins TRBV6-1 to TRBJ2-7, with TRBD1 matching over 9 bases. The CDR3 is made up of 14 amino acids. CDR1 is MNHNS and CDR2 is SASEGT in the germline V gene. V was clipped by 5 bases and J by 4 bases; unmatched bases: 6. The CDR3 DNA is TGTGCCAGCAGTATGGGACAGGGTATGTACGAGCAGTACTTC. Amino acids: CASSMGQGMYEQYF.

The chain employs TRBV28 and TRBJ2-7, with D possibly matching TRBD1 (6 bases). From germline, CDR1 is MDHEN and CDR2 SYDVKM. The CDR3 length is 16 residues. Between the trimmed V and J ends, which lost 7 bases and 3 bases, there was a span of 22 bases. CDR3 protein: CASTSLGAGVDYEQYF. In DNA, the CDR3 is TGTGCCAGCACCTCGCTAGGGGCAGGGGTCGACTACGAGCAGTACTTC.

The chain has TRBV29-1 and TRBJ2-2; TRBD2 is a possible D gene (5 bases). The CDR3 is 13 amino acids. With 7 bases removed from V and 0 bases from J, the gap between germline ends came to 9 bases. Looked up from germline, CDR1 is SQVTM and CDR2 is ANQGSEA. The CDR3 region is CSAAGPNTGELFF. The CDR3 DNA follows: TGCAGCGCTGCGGGCCCGAACACCGGGGAGCTGTTTTTT.

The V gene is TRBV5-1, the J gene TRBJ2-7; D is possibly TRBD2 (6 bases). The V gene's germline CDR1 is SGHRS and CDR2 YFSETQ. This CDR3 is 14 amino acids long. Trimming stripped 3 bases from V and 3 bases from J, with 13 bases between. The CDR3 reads CASSYDGGNYEQYF. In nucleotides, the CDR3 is TGCGCCAGCAGCTACGACGGAGGGAACTACGAGCAGTACTTC.

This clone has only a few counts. The CDR3 spells CASSRGHNYGYTF. The CDR3 DNA reads as TGTGCCAGCAGTCGGGGACACAACTATGGCTACACCTTC. The genes are TRBV7-9 and TRBJ1-2, with a tentative D call TRBD1 (6 bases). The CDR3 sequence is 13 residues long. Between the trimmed V and J ends, which lost 6 bases and 2 bases, there was a span of 10 bases. The V gene's germline CDR1 is SEHNR and CDR2 FQNEAQ (reference sequence).

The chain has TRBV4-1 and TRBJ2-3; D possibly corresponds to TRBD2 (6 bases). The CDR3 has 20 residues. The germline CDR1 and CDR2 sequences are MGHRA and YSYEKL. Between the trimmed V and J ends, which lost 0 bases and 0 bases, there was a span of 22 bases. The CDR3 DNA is TGCGCCAGCAGCCAAGATGCGTCCTTGGCATCTAGCGCTAGCACAGATACGCAGTATTTT. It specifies CASSQDASLASSASTDTQYF.

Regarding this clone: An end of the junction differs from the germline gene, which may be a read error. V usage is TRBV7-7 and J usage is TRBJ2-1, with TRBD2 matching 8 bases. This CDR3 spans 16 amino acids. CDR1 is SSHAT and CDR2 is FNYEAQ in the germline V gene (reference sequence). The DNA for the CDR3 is TGTGCTAGCAGCTTAGACCCCAGCGGGGGTTACAATGAGCAGTTCTTC. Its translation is CASSLDPSGGYNEQFF.